This T cell receptor (beta chain) comes out of a study of blood T cells in healthy people across ages. For the second PCR, which ran for about 7 to 11 cycles, a sample-barcoded 5' primer and a J-beta primer mix were used. A single record per CDR3 protein comes from TCRdb applying MiXCR to the 5' RACE reads. The sample carries hundreds of thousands of distinct CDR3 sequences, roughly 49% recorded once. Note on this clonotype: Its specificity is unknown.

Sample donors were healthy Caucasian individuals that came from Russia, aged roughly 6 to 95. Each sample had at least 6.5 million PBMCs isolated. Study-level results: Aged donors had fewer naive CD4+ cells and lower diversity than long-lived donors. Per-million-T-cell TCR beta diversity fell roughly linearly with age.

The V end lost 4 bases, the J end lost 5 bases, and 20 bases lay between the germline ends. The CDR3 is made up of 16 amino acids. Germline CDR1 and CDR2: MDHEN and SYDVKM. The V gene is TRBV28, the J gene TRBJ1-1; D gene ambiguous. The sequencing sample was made of blood. The receptor comes from a woman aged 60-75 years in good health. The CDR3 loop reads CASSSKLGLRRTEAFF. In nucleotides, the CDR3 is TGTGCCAGCAGTTCGAAACTCGGACTGAGGAGGACTGAAGCTTTCTTT.